A single T cell receptor beta chain is shown here with its context. This clonotype has a count of ten or more. The antigen it recognizes is unknown. Base qualities are not at hand, and no much larger clone is one base apart. The entry originates in a study of CD4 and CD8 cells across lung adenocarcinoma regions (dated 2018 in TCRdb). About the study as a whole: The study compared tumor centers with tumor margins to examine intratumor heterogeneity of the T cell receptor repertoire.

Library generation was performed with PCR. Data came from a HiSeq X Ten. TCRdb cleaned the public reads at Q25 with fastp, built clones with MiXCR and kept in-frame beta chains. Each CDR3 protein gets just one entry, which takes the most common genes and DNA from the rows behind it. Recorded for this sample are some 27,000 distinct CDR3 sequences; 53% of them occurred a single time. The ten largest make up less than 60% of the sample. The donors were patients who had localized lung adenocarcinoma, which is a subtype of non-small cell lung cancer. The samples were taken from the centers of localized lung adenocarcinomas. For TCR repertoire analysis, CD8+ T cells from tumor tissue were profiled apart from CD4+ T cells. V loses 6 bases at its end and J loses 5 bases; junction bases beyond the gene matches: 8. According to the germline V gene (reference sequence), CDR1 reads MNHEY and CDR2 reads SMNVEV. The CDR3, cysteine through phenylalanine, is 15 amino acids long. Only the CDR3 DNA stays, 45 bases, in frame from base 1.

The V and J segments used are TRBV27 and TRBJ2-1; 9 central nucleotides agree with TRBD2. This clonotype originated in a male donor with lung adenocarcinoma. The CD4 and CD8 labels of this study may be unreliable. The sample was CD8+ T cells from the center of a lung tumor. This specimen's cell subset or site label, interpreted: tumor center region. The sequence in DNA is TGTGCCAGCAGCAAACTAGCGGGCGGGAACAATGAGCAGTTCTTC. Translated, it gives CASSKLAGGNNEQFF.